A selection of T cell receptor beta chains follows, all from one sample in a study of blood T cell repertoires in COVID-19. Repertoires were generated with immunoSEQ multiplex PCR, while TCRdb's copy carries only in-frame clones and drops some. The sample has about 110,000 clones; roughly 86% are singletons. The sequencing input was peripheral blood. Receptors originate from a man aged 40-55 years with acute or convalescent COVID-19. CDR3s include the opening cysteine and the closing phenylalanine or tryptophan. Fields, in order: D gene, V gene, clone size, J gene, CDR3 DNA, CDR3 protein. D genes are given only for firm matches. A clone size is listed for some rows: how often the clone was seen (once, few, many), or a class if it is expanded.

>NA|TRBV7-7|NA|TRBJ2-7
TGTGCCAGCAGCCCCAAGCTACGCGGGGAGCAGTACTTC
CASSPKLRGEQYF
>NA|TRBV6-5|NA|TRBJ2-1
TGTGCCAGCAGGAGGACAGATAATGAGCAGTTCTTC
CASRRTDNEQFF
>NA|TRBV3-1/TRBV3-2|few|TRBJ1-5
TGTGCCAGCAGCCAAGACTTCGGGGAGGGCAATCAGCCCCAGCATTTT
CASSQDFGEGNQPQHF
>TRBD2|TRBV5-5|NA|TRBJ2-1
TGTGCCACTACCCCGGGACTAGTGAATGAGCAGTTCTTC
CATTPGLVNEQFF
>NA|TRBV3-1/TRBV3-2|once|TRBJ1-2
TGTGCCAGCAGCCAAGATCGGGGGTACTATGGCTACACCTTC
CASSQDRGYYGYTF
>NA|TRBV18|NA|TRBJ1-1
TGTGCCAGCTCACCACCCTACAGTATGAACACTGAAGCTTTCTTT
CASSPPYSMNTEAFF
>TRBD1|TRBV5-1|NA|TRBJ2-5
TGCGCCAGCAGCCTAGGACAGGGAGAGACCCAGTACTTC
CASSLGQGETQYF
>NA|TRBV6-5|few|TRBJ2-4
TGTGCCAGCAAGTCGCAGGGAGCCAAAAACATTCAGTACTTC
CASKSQGAKNIQYF
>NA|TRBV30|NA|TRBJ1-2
TGTGCCTGGAGTTTCAACAGCCCCATAAACTATGGCTACACCTTC
CAWSFNSPINYGYTF
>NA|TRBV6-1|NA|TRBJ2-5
TGTGCCAGCAGTGAACTGGGAGCGACCCAGTACTTC
CASSELGATQYF
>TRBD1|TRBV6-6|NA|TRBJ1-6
TGTGCCAGCAGTTATTGGGGGGACAGTCATAATTCACCCCTCCACTTT
CASSYWGDSHNSPLHF
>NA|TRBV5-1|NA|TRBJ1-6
TGCGCCAGCAGCACCGGACAGCGGGAGGCACCCCTCCACTTT
CASSTGQREAPLHF
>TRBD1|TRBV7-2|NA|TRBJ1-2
TGTGCCAGCAGCTTAGGACAGGGGGCTAACTATGGCTACACCTTC
CASSLGQGANYGYTF
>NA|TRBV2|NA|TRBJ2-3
TGTGCCAGCAGTGAAGCGCTTCTGGGAGTGGCAGATACGCAGTATTTT
CASSEALLGVADTQYF
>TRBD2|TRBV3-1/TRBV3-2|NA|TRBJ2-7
TGTGCCAGCAGCCAAGGGCTGCTAGCGGCAACCTACGAGCAGTACTTC
CASSQGLLAATYEQYF
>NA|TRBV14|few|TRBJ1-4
TGTGCCAGCAGCCCCCGGGACACCTCAACTAATGAAAAACTGTTTTTT
CASSPRDTSTNEKLFF
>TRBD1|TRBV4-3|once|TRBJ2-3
TGCGCCAGCAGCCAGACAGGGCGTCCAGATACGCAGTATTTT
CASSQTGRPDTQYF
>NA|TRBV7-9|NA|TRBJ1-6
TGTGCCAGCAGCTTAGTTCGACAGTCGGGTTCACCCCTCCACTTT
CASSLVRQSGSPLHF
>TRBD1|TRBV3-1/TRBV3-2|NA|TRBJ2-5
TGTGCCAGCAGCCAGACATCGGGACAGAAAGAGACCCAGTACTTC
CASSQTSGQKETQYF
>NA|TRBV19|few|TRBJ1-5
TGTGCCAGTAGTACCCCGGGTGGGAGCAATCAGCCCCAGCATTTT
CASSTPGGSNQPQHF
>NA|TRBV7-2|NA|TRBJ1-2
TGTGCCAGCAGCTTAAACAGTCTTAACTATGGCTACACCTTC
CASSLNSLNYGYTF
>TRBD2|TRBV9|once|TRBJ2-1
TGTGCCAGCAGCCCACGGACTAGCGGGGGGTACAATGAGCAGTTCTTC
CASSPRTSGGYNEQFF
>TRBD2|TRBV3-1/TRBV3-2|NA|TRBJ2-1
TGTGCCAGCAGCCCTTGGGGACTAGCGGGGGGGAGCTCCTACAATGAGCAGTTCTTC
CASSPWGLAGGSSYNEQFF
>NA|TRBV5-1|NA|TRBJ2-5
TGCGCCAGCAGCATGGCTGGAGAAGAGACCCAGTACTTC
CASSMAGEETQYF
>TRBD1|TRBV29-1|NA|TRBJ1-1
TGCAGCGTTACAGGGGGGGGTACTGAAGCTTTCTTT
CSVTGGGTEAFF
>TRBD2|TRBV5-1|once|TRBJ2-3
TGCGCCAGCAGCTCGATTAGCGGGGGGACAGATACGCAGTATTTT
CASSSISGGTDTQYF
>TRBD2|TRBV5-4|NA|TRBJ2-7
TGTGCCAGCAGCTCAGCGGGAGGGCCGTACGAGCAGTACTTC
CASSSAGGPYEQYF
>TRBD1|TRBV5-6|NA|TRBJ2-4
TGTGCCAGCAGCTCCAGGACAGGGGGATTCGACATTCAGTACTTC
CASSSRTGGFDIQYF
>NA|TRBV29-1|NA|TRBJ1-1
TGCAGCGTTGAAAACCCAGGTGAAGCTTTCTTT
CSVENPGEAFF
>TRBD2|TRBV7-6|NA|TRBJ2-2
TGTGCCAGCAGCTTAATGGCGGGAGTTGAGGAGGGGGAGCTGTTTTTT
CASSLMAGVEEGELFF
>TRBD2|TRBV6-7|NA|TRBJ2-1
TGTGCCAGCAGTTACCGCCCACTAGCGGGATTCTACAATGAGCAGTTCTTC
CASSYRPLAGFYNEQFF